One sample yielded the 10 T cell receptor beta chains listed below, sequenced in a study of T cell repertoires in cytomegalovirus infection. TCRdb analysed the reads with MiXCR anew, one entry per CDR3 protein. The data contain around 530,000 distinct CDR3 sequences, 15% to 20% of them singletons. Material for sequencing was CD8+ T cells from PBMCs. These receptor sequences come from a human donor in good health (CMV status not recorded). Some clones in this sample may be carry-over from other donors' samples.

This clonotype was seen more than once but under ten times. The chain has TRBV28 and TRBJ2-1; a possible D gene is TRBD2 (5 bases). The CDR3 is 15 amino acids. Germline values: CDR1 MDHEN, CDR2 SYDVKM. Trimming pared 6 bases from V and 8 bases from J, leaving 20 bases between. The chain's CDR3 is CASSPGLSGGDEQFF. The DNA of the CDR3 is TGTGCCAGCAGCCCCGGACTCTCGGGTGGGGATGAGCAGTTCTTC.

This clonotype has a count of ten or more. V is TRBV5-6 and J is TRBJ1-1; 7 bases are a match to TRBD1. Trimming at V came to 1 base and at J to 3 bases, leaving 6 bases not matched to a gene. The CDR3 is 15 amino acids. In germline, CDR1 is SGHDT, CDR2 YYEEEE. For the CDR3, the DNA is TGTGCCAGCAGCTTGAAGGGGGCCCCTTACACTGAAGCTTTCTTT. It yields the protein CASSLKGAPYTEAFF.

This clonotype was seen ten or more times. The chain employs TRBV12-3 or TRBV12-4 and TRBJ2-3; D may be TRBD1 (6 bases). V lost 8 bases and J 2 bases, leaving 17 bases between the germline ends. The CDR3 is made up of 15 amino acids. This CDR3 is CASWGRVSHTDTQYF. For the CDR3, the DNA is TGTGCCAGCTGGGGGCGGGTATCCCACACAGATACGCAGTATTTT.

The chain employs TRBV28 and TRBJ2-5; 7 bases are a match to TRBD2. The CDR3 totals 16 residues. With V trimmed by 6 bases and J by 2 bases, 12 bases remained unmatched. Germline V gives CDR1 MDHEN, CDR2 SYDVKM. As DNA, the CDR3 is TGTGCCAGCAGCCAAATACTAGCGACAGTTCAAGAGACCCAGTACTTC. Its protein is CASSQILATVQETQYF.

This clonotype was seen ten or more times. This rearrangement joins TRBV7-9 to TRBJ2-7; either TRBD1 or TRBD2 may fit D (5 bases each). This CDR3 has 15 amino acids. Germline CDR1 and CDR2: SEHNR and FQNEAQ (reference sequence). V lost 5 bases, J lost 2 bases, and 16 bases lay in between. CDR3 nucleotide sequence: TGTGCCAGCAGCACCGAGGGACGGAAGGCCTACGAGCAGTACTTC. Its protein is CASSTEGRKAYEQYF.

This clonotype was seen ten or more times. The CDR3 coding sequence is TGTGCTAGTGGTCAACAGGGGGCGGCTGGAAACACCATATATTTT. It yields the protein CASGQQGAAGNTIYF. The chain recombines TRBV12-5 with TRBJ1-3; 9 bases are shared with TRBD1. The germline gives CDR1 LGHNT, CDR2 FRNRAP. CDR3 length equals 15 residues. V shed 5 bases, J shed 2 bases, and the junction held 4 bases outside the gene matches.

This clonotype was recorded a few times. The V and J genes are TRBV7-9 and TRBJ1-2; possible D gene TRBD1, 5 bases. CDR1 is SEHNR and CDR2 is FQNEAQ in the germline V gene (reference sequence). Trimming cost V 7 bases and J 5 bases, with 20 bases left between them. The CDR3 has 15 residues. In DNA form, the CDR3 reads TGTGCCAGCACCTTTAAAGGCAGGGAGGGGTATGGCTACACCTTC. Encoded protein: CASTFKGREGYGYTF.

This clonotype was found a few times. CDR3 in DNA: TGCAGTGCTACGCAAGCGACAGCCCTTACGGCTGAAGCTTTCTTT. Protein sequence: CSATQATALTAEAFF. This chain uses TRBV20-1 with TRBJ1-1; perhaps TRBD1 as D (5 bases). V dropped 4 bases and J dropped 6 bases, with 21 bases sitting between them. CDR3 length: 15 amino acids. Germline values: CDR1 DFQATT, CDR2 SNEGSKA (reference sequence).

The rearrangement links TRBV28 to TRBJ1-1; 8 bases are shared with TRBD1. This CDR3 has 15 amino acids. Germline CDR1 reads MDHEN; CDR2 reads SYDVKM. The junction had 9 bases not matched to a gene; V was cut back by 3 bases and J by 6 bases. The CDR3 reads CASSFEGQGGAEAFF. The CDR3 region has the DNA TGTGCCAGCAGTTTTGAAGGACAGGGAGGGGCTGAAGCTTTCTTT. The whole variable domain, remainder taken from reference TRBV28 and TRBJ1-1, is DVKVTQSSRYLVKRTGEKVFLECVQDMDHENMFWYRQDPGLGLRLIYFSYDVKMKEKGDIPEGYSVSREKKERFSLILESASTNQTSMYLCASSFEGQGGAEAFFGQGTRLTVV.

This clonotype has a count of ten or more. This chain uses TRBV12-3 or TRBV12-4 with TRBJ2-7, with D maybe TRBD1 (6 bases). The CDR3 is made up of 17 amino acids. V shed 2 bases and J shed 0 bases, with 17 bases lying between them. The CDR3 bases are TGTGCCAGCAGTTTATCTATCTACAGGGATACCTCCTACGAGCAGTACTTC. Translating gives CASSLSIYRDTSYEQYF.